This is a list of T cell receptor beta chains from one sample in a study of blood T cell repertoires in COVID-19. Method: immunoSEQ multiplex PCR; TCRdb's copy keeps in-frame clones and lacks some. This table holds roughly 250,000 clones, around 87% found once. Sample: peripheral blood. The receptors were sampled from a woman aged 50 to 60 with acute or convalescent COVID-19. Each CDR3 is given with its conserved first and last residue. A D gene is named only where the DNA matches it firmly. Clone size, where shown, is once, few, many, or a class for clones that have expanded.

CDR3 DNA | CDR3 protein | D gene | J gene | V gene | clone size
TGTCACAGGGGGAGGGGACTAGCGGGAGGGCGGACCGGGGAGCTGTTTTTT | CHRGRGLAGGRTGELFF | TRBD2 | TRBJ2-2 | TRBV24-1 | once
TGTGCCAGCTCATCCTTCCCGACAGTTATGACTGGCACAGATACGCAGTATTTT | CASSSFPTVMTGTDTQYF | NA | TRBJ2-3 | TRBV18 | NA
TGCGCCAGCAGCTTATCGACAGGGACAGATACGCAGTATTTT | CASSLSTGTDTQYF | TRBD1 | TRBJ2-3 | TRBV5-1 | NA
TGTGCCAGCTCATTGGGGACTGCGCTCGGTGGAAACACCATATATTTT | CASSLGTALGGNTIYF | NA | TRBJ1-3 | TRBV18 | NA
TGTGCCAGCAGCTTTATGGACAGGGGCACTGAAGCTTTCTTT | CASSFMDRGTEAFF | TRBD1 | TRBJ1-1 | TRBV7-8 | NA
TGTGCCAGCAGCCAACAGGGGACCTATGGCTACACCTTC | CASSQQGTYGYTF | NA | TRBJ1-2 | TRBV3-1/TRBV3-2 | NA
TGTGCTAGTGGTTTGGTCCTAGCGGGAGGGCCTGGAGAGACCCAGTACTTC | CASGLVLAGGPGETQYF | TRBD2 | TRBJ2-5 | TRBV12-5 | NA
TGCAGCGTTGTGCTGCTCGGCGGTAGCTCCTACGAGCAGTACTTC | CSVVLLGGSSYEQYF | NA | TRBJ2-7 | TRBV29-1 | NA
TGTGCCAGCAGCGGGACTAGCGGAAGCTCCTACGAGCAGTACTTC | CASSGTSGSSYEQYF | TRBD2 | TRBJ2-7 | TRBV6-5 | NA
TGCGCCAGCAGTCAGACTAGCGGGAACACCGGGGAGCTGTTTTTT | CASSQTSGNTGELFF | TRBD2 | TRBJ2-2 | TRBV23-1 | NA
TGTGCCAGCAGCCTCGGACTAGCGGCGTCCTACGAGCAGTACTTC | CASSLGLAASYEQYF | TRBD2 | TRBJ2-7 | TRBV3-1/TRBV3-2 | NA
TGTGCCAGCAGTGAAAGGGGTTACTACGAGCAGTACTTC | CASSERGYYEQYF | NA | TRBJ2-7 | TRBV6-1 | NA
TGTGCCAGCAGCCAAGTTAGACAGGGAACCGGGGAGCTGTTTTTT | CASSQVRQGTGELFF | TRBD1 | TRBJ2-2 | TRBV3-1/TRBV3-2 | NA